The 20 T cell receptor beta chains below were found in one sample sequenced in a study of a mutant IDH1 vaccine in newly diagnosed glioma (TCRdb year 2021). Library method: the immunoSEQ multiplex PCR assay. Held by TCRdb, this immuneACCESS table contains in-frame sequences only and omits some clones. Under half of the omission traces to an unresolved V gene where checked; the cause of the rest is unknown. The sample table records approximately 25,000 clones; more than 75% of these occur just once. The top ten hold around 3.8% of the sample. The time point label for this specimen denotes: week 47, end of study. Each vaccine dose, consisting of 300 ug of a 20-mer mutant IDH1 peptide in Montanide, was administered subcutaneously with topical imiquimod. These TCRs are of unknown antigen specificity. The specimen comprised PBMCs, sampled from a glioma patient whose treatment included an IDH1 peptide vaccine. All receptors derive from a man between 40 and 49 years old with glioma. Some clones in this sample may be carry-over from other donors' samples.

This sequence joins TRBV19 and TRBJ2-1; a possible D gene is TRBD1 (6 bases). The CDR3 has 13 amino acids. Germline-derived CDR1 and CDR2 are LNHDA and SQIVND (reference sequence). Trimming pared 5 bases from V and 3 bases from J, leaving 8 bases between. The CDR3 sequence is CASSYRDYNEQFF. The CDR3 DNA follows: TGTGCCAGTAGTTACAGGGACTACAATGAGCAGTTCTTC. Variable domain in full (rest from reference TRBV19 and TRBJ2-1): DGGITQSPKYLFRKEGQNVTLSCEQNLNHDAMYWYRQDPGQGLRLIYYSQIVNDFQKGDIAEGYSVSREKKESFPLTVTSAQKNPTAFYLCASSYRDYNEQFFGPGTRLTVL.

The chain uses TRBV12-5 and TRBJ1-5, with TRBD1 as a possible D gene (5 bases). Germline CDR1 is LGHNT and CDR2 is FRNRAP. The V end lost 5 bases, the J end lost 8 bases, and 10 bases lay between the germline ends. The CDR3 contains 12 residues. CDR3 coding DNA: TGTGCTAGTGGTCAACCGGGGGAGCCCCAGCATTTT. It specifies CASGQPGEPQHF. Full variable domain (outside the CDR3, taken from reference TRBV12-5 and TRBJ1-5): DARVTQTPRHKVTEMGQEVTMRCQPILGHNTVFWYRQTMMQGLELLAYFRNRAPLDDSGMPKDRFSAEMPDATLATLKIQPSEPRDSAVYFCASGQPGEPQHFGDGTRLSIL.

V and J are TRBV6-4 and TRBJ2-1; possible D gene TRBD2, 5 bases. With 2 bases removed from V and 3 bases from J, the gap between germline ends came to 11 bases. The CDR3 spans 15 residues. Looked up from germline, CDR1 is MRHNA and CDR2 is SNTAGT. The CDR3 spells CASSDAGGSYNEQFF. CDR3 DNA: TGTGCCAGCAGTGACGCCGGTGGGAGCTACAATGAGCAGTTCTTC.

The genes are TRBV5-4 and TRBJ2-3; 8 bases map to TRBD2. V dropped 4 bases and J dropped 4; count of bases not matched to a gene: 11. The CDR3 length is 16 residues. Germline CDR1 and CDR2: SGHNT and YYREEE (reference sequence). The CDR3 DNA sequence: TGTGCCAGCAGCCTCCCGCCGGGGGGGCTTTCAGATACGCAGTATTTT. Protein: CASSLPPGGLSDTQYF.

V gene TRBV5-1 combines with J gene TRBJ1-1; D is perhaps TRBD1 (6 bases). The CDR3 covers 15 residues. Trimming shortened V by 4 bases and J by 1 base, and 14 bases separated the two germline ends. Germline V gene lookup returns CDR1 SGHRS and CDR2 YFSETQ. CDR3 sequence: CASSGEGRGNTEAFF. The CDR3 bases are TGCGCCAGCAGCGGGGAGGGCAGGGGGAACACTGAAGCTTTCTTT.

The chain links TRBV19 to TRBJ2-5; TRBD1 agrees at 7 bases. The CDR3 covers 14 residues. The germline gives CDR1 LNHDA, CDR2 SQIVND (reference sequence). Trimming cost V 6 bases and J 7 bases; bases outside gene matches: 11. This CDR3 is CASSLGGTLVTQYF. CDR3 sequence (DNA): TGTGCCAGTAGCCTAGGGGGCACCTTGGTGACCCAGTACTTC.

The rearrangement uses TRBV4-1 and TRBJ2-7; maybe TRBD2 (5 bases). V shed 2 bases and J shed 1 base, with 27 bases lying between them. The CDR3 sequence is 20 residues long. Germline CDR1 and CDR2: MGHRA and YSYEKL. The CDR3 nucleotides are TGCGCCAGCAGCCAATTTGTCCGGGCGGCGGGCTTCCTCACTTCCTACGAGCAGTACTTC. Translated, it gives CASSQFVRAAGFLTSYEQYF.

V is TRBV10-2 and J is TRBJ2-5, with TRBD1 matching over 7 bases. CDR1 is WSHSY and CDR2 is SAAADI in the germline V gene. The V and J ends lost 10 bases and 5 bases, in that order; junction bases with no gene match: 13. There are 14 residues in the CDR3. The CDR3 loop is CATKGAYRGETQYF. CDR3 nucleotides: TGCGCCACCAAAGGGGCATACAGGGGTGAGACCCAGTACTTC.

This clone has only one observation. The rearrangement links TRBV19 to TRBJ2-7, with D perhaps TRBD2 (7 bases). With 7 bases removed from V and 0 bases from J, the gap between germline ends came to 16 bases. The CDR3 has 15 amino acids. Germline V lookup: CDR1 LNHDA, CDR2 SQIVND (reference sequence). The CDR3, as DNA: TGTGCCAGTATCGGGGGGCGCGGGGGCTCCTACGAGCAGTACTTC. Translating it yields CASIGGRGGSYEQYF.

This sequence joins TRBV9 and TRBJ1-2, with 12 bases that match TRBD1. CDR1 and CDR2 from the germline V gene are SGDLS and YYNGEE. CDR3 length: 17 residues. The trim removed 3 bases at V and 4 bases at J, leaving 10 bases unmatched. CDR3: CASSARDRGPGIYGYTF. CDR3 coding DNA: TGTGCCAGCAGCGCCCGGGACAGGGGGCCAGGAATCTATGGCTACACCTTC.

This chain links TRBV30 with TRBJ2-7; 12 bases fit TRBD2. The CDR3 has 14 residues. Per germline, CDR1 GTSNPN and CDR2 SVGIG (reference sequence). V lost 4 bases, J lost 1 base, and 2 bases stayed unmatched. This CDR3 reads CAWMGLAGSYEQYF. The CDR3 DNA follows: TGTGCCTGGATGGGACTAGCGGGTTCCTACGAGCAGTACTTC. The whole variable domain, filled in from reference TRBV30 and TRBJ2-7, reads SQTIHQWPATLVQPVGSPLSLECTVEGTSNPNLYWYRQAAGRGLQLLFYSVGIGQISSEVPQNLSASRPQDRQFILSSKKLLLSDSGFYLCAWMGLAGSYEQYFGPGTRLTVT.

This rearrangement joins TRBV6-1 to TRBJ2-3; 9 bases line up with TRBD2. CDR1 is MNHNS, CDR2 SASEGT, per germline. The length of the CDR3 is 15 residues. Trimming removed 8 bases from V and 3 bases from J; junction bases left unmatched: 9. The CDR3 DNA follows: TGTGCCAGCCAACGAGCGGGGGGCTCGACAGATACGCAGTATTTT. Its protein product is CASQRAGGSTDTQYF.

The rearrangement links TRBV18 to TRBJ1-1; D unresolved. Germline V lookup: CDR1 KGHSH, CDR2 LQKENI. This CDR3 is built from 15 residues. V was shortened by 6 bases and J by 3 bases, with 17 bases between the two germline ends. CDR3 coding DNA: TGTGCCAGCTCTCCAAGCGAAGGTGTGGACACTGAAGCTTTCTTT. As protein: CASSPSEGVDTEAFF.

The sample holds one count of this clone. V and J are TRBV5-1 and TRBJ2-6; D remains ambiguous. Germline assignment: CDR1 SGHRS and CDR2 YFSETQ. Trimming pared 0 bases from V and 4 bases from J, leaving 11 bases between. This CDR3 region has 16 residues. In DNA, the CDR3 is TGCGCCAGCAGCTTGGTAGTAGGGATCGGGGCCAACGTCCTGACTTTC. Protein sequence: CASSLVVGIGANVLTF.

CDR3 amino acids: CASNPRGRPYEQYF. The CDR3 DNA sequence: TGTGCCAGCAACCCCCGGGGGAGGCCCTACGAGCAGTACTTC. The chain combines TRBV5-4 with TRBJ2-7; perhaps TRBD2 as D (6 bases). This CDR3 spans 14 amino acids. Germline lookup yields CDR1 SGHNT and CDR2 YYREEE (reference sequence). The ends were cut back, 6 bases at V and 2 bases at J, with 15 bases in the middle.

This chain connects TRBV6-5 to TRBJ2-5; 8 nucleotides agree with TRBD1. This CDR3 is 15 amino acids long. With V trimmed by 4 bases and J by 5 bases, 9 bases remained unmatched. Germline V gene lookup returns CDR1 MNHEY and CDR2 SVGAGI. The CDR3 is CASSSRGRRLETQYF. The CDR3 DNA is TGTGCCAGCAGTTCCAGGGGGCGCAGGTTGGAGACCCAGTACTTC.

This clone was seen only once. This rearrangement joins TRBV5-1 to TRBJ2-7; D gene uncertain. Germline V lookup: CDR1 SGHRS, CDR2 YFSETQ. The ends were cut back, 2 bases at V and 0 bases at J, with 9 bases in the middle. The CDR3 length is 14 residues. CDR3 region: CASSFGPSSYEQYF. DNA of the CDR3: TGCGCCAGCAGCTTCGGGCCGTCCTCCTACGAGCAGTACTTC.

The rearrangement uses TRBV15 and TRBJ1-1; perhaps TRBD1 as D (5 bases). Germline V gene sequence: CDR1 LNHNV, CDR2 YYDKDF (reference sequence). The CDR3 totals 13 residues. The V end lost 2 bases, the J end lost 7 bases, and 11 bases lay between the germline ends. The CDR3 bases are TGTGCCACCAGCAGACAGGGAGCCCATGAAGCTTTCTTT. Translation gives CATSRQGAHEAFF.

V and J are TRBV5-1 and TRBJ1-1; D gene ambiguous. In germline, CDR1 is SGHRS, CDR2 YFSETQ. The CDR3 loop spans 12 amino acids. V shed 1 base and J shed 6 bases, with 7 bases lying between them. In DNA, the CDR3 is TGCGCCAGCAGCTTGTCTGGCGCTGAAGCTTTCTTT. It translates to CASSLSGAEAFF. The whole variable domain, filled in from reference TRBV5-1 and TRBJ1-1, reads KAGVTQTPRYLIKTRGQQVTLSCSPISGHRSVSWYQQTPGQGLQFLFEYFSETQRNKGNFPGRFSGRQFSNSRSEMNVSTLELGDSALYLCASSLSGAEAFFGQGTRLTVV.

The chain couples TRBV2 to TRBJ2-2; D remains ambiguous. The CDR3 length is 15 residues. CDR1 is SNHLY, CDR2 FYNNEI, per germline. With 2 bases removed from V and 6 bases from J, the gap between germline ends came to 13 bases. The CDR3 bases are TGTGCCAGCAGTGAACGGATTACCCCGGCCGGGGAGCTGTTTTTT. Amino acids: CASSERITPAGELFF.